This T cell receptor beta chain was sequenced for a study of OX40 agonist ivuxolimab in advanced cancers. Study-wide context: The study treated patients with ivuxolimab, an agonistic anti-OX40 (CD134) antibody.

With baseline, cycle 4 day 1, and cycle 7 day 1 as timepoints, blood was sampled. Germline CDR1 MNHNS, CDR2 SASEGT. This CDR3 is built from 15 residues. The ends were cut back, 7 bases at V and 2 bases at J, with 16 bases in the middle. The method was immunoSEQ multiplex PCR; TCRdb's version includes in-frame clones alone and lacks a portion of them. The sample includes approximately 32,000 clones, approximately 81% seen only once; the top ten take roughly a fifth. This clonotype was sampled from an adult with an advanced solid tumor such as melanoma, head and neck, liver or kidney cancer. The sequences come from CD4+ or CD8+ T cells sorted from blood, collected in a trial of the OX40 agonist ivuxolimab. J is TRBJ2-3 and V is TRBV6-1; perhaps D is TRBD1 or TRBD2 (6 bases each). CDR3 region: CASNLDTGATDTQYF. The CDR3 bases are TGTGCCAGCAATTTAGACACGGGGGCCACAGATACGCAGTATTTT.